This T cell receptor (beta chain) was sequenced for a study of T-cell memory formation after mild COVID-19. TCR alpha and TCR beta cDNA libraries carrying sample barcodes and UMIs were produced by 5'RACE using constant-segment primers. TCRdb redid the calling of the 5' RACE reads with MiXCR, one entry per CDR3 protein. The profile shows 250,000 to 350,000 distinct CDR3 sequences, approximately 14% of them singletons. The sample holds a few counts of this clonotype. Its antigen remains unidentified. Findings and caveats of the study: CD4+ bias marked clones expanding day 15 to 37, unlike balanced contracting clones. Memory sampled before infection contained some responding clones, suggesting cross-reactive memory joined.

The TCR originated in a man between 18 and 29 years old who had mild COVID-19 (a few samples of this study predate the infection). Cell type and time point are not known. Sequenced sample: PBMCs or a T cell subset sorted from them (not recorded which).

DNA for the CDR3: TGTGCCAGCAGCAGCGACAGGGATACGCAGTATTTT. Encoded protein: CASSSDRDTQYF. The chain employs TRBV9 and TRBJ2-3; D possibly corresponds to TRBD1 (6 bases). Trimming removed 4 bases from V and 6 bases from J, with 9 bases in between. Germline V gene lookup returns CDR1 SGDLS and CDR2 YYNGEE. The CDR3 is 12 residues long.